This is a list of T cell receptor beta chains from one sample in a study of Tregs in tolerant kidney transplant recipients. TCRdb keeps only in-frame clones here, not all; method: immunoSEQ multiplex PCR. Found here are fewer than 150,000 clones, roughly 92% of them singletons; the top ten hold roughly 0.63%. The sequencing sample was made of CD4+ T cells from blood. These TCRs come from a human donor in good health. Each CDR3 is given with its conserved first and last residue. D genes are given only for firm matches. Clone size appears in some rows only: once, few, many, or a class for an expanded clone.

TRBJ2-5 | NA | 14 | TRBV6-6 | TRBD1 | TGTGCCAGCAGTCCCCCGGGACAGGGGGAGACCCAGTACTTC | CASSPPGQGETQYF
TRBJ2-7 | NA | 13 | TRBV29-1 | TRBD1 | TGCAGCGTCTCGGGACAGGGGGACTACGAGCAGTACTTC | CSVSGQGDYEQYF
TRBJ2-1 | NA | 15 | TRBV18 | TRBD2 | TGTGCCAGCTCACCACCGCGGACTAGCTACAATGAGCAGTTCTTC | CASSPPRTSYNEQFF
TRBJ1-6 | few | 13 | TRBV9 | NA | TGTGCCAGCAGCGTAGCAGGGGCATCACCCCTCCACTTT | CASSVAGASPLHF
TRBJ1-2 | once | 15 | TRBV9 | NA | TGTGCCAGCAGCTTCATCTCGGGGGGGCAGGAAGGCTACACCTTC | CASSFISGGQEGYTF
TRBJ1-4 | NA | 15 | TRBV18 | NA | TGTGCCAGCTCACCGATGCAGGGGCAGGGTGAAAAACTGTTTTTT | CASSPMQGQGEKLFF
TRBJ2-7 | NA | 15 | TRBV7-9 | TRBD1 | TGTGCCAGCAGCAAGGGACAGACCCTGACCTACGAGCAGTACTTC | CASSKGQTLTYEQYF
TRBJ1-1 | NA | 15 | TRBV30 | NA | TGTGCCTGGAGTGTACTTACAGGCATGAACACTGAAGCTTTCTTT | CAWSVLTGMNTEAFF
TRBJ1-3 | NA | 15 | TRBV7-3 | TRBD1 | TGTGCCAGCAGCTTAACGGGACAGGGGGGAGACACCATATATTTT | CASSLTGQGGDTIYF
TRBJ2-3 | NA | 15 | TRBV9 | NA | TGTGCCAGCAGCTCAAACTACCAGCCCACAGATACGCAGTATTTT | CASSSNYQPTDTQYF
TRBJ2-1 | NA | 14 | TRBV7-3 | NA | TGTGCCAGCAGCTTAGGCCATACCTACAATGAGCAGTTCTTC | CASSLGHTYNEQFF
TRBJ2-2 | NA | 15 | TRBV15 | TRBD2 | TGTGCCACCTTGGCTAGCGGGGTAAACACCGGGGAGCTGTTTTTT | CATLASGVNTGELFF
TRBJ2-1 | NA | 15 | TRBV19 | NA | TGTGCCAGTAGTACCCCCAGGGGAACCTACAATGAGCAGTTCTTC | CASSTPRGTYNEQFF
TRBJ1-2 | NA | 14 | TRBV5-6 | TRBD1 | TGTGCCAGCAGAAGGACAGGGGGCTATATTACCTACACCTTC | CASRRTGGYITYTF
TRBJ1-1 | once | 13 | TRBV7-8 | NA | TGTGCCAGCAGGGGACCCCTCGGGACTGAAGCTTTCTTT | CASRGPLGTEAFF
TRBJ2-3 | NA | 18 | TRBV7-9 | NA | TGTGCCAGCAGCTTAGCGTTCGTCGTCCTAAGAGGAATAGATACGCAGTATTTT | CASSLAFVVLRGIDTQYF
TRBJ1-4 | few | 13 | TRBV5-1 | NA | TGCGCCAGCAGCTTGGGGTCAGATGAAAAACTGTTTTTT | CASSLGSDEKLFF
TRBJ1-4 | NA | 14 | TRBV5-1 | NA | TGCGCCAGCAGAGGGGACCTTGGGGGTGAAAAACTGTTTTTT | CASRGDLGGEKLFF
TRBJ1-1 | once | 13 | TRBV30 | TRBD1 | TGTGCCTGGAGTGGACAGGGTATAAGTGAAGCTTTCTTT | CAWSGQGISEAFF
TRBJ2-5 | NA | 14 | TRBV7-6 | NA | TGTGCCAGCAGCTTAGGGGCAGGGCTGGAGACCCAGTACTTC | CASSLGAGLETQYF
TRBJ1-5 | NA | 15 | TRBV6-5 | NA | TGTGCCAGCAGTTACTCGTCACAGGTCCCCCAGCCCCAGCATTTT | CASSYSSQVPQPQHF
TRBJ1-1 | once | 14 | TRBV18 | NA | TGTGCCAGCTCAGAGGAGGGGATTGGGACTGAAGCTTTCTTT | CASSEEGIGTEAFF
TRBJ1-3 | NA | 14 | TRBV5-1 | NA | TGCGCCAGCAGCCCGATCCTCTCTGGAAACACCATATATTTT | CASSPILSGNTIYF
TRBJ2-1 | NA | 16 | TRBV5-1 | NA | TGCGCCAGCAGCTTGGCCGGGCAGGGATACTACAATGAGCAGTTCTTC | CASSLAGQGYYNEQFF
TRBJ1-1 | NA | 15 | TRBV6-1 | NA | TGTGCCAGCATCCCTGCCTCGGGGGGGTGGTCGCGAGCTTTCTTT | CASIPASGGWSRAFF
TRBJ2-1 | NA | 16 | TRBV7-9 | TRBD1 | TGTGCCAGCAGCTTAGGGACAGGGTCGCCGTACAATGAGCAGTTCTTC | CASSLGTGSPYNEQFF
TRBJ2-1 | NA | 16 | TRBV6-1 | TRBD2 | TGTGCCAGCAGTGAAGGGGTAGCGGGGGGGTACAATGAGCAGTTCTTC | CASSEGVAGGYNEQFF
TRBJ2-3 | NA | 14 | TRBV5-1 | TRBD1 | TGCGCCAGCAGCAGTGGACAGGGCCTAGATACGCAGTATTTT | CASSSGQGLDTQYF
TRBJ2-3 | NA | 13 | TRBV2 | NA | TGTGCCAGCAGTGATCCCCCGAGTAATACGCAGTATTTT | CASSDPPSNTQYF
TRBJ1-4 | NA | 14 | TRBV5-1 | NA | TGCGCCAGCAGCTTGGACGACAGATATGAAAAACTGTTTTTT | CASSLDDRYEKLFF
TRBJ1-2 | NA | 14 | TRBV5-6 | NA | TGTGCCAGCAGCTTGGAACAGGTGTCGAGTGGCTACACCTTC | CASSLEQVSSGYTF
TRBJ1-1 | NA | 14 | TRBV14 | TRBD1 | TGTGCCAGCAGCCTTTTTACAGGGGTGACTGAAGCTTTCTTT | CASSLFTGVTEAFF
TRBJ2-7 | NA | 15 | TRBV6-1 | NA | TGTGCCAGCAGCGAGGTGTCGGGATTGCGGGGCGTGCAGTACTTC | CASSEVSGLRGVQYF
TRBJ2-2 | NA | 13 | TRBV4-1 | NA | TGCGCCAGCAGCCTGAGCGGTACCGGGGAGCTGTTTTTT | CASSLSGTGELFF
TRBJ1-4 | NA | 15 | TRBV18 | NA | TGTGCCAGCTCCCTAATGGGGGCAACTAATGAAAAACTGTTTTTT | CASSLMGATNEKLFF
TRBJ1-6 | once | 14 | TRBV5-4 | NA | TGTGCCAGCAGCTTGAGGGCAGATAATTCACCCCTCCACTTT | CASSLRADNSPLHF
TRBJ1-1 | NA | 15 | TRBV6-5 | TRBD1 | TGTGCCAGCAGTTACTCCGGGACAGTTAACACTGAAGCTTTCTTT | CASSYSGTVNTEAFF
TRBJ1-1 | once | 14 | TRBV11-2 | NA | TGTGCCAGCAGCTTAGGAGGGTGGGAGGCTGAAGCTTTCTTT | CASSLGGWEAEAFF
TRBJ2-7 | NA | 13 | TRBV18 | NA | TGTGCCAGCTCACCGTTAGACGGCCACGAGCAGTACTTC | CASSPLDGHEQYF
TRBJ2-2 | NA | 17 | TRBV7-2 | TRBD1 | TGTGCCAGCAGCACGCGTCCGACAGGGTGGGGAACCGGGGAGCTGTTTTTT | CASSTRPTGWGTGELFF
TRBJ2-7 | NA | 16 | TRBV15 | NA | TGTGCCACCAGCAGAGATAAGAGCGGCTCCGTCCACGAGCAGTACTTC | CATSRDKSGSVHEQYF
TRBJ2-5 | NA | 16 | TRBV2 | TRBD2 | TGTGCCAGCAGTGAATACGGACTAGACCTAGTGCGGACCCAGTACTTC | CASSEYGLDLVRTQYF
TRBJ1-1 | NA | 18 | TRBV6-1 | TRBD1 | TGTGCCAGCAGTGAATGGTGGACAGGGGTCACTATGAACACTGAAGCTTTCTTT | CASSEWWTGVTMNTEAFF
TRBJ2-2 | NA | 14 | TRBV5-1 | NA | TGCGCCAGCAGCCTACACCAGAACACCGGGGAGCTGTTTTTT | CASSLHQNTGELFF
TRBJ2-5 | NA | 13 | TRBV5-4 | NA | TGTGCCAGCGGGACCGTCTACCAAGAGACCCAGTACTTC | CASGTVYQETQYF